A single sample gave rise to the 26 T cell receptor beta chains below, sequenced in a study of shared clonotypes between healthy human individuals. Sequenced by immunoSEQ multiplex PCR; TCRdb stores in-frame clones only, minus some. The data contain over 2 million clones, approximately 90% of them singletons. The specimen sequenced was naive CD4+ T cells from PBMCs. Subset of the sample: CD45RA+ positively selected. The receptors were gathered from a man between 18 and 29 years old in good health. Some clones in this sample may be carry-over from other donors' samples.

On this clone itself: Mismatch with germline at one junction end may stem from a read error. J is TRBJ1-5 and V is TRBV28; the D gene is possibly TRBD1 (6 bases). This CDR3 has 13 amino acids. The V gene's germline CDR1 is MDHEN and CDR2 SYDVKM. CDR3 nucleotide sequence: TGTGCCAGCAGTTTACCCCACCTCGACAGGAGGGATTTT. Residues: CASSLPHLDRRDF.

V gene TRBV15 combines with J gene TRBJ1-4, with D possibly being TRBD1 (5 bases). The CDR3 runs to 13 residues. The ends were cut back, 5 bases at V and 8 bases at J, with 12 bases in the middle. The V gene's germline CDR1 is LNHNV and CDR2 YYDKDF (reference sequence). The CDR3: CATSLSGGEKLFF. The CDR3 nucleotides are TGTGCCACCAGCTTGAGTGGGGGGGAAAAACTGTTTTTT.

V is TRBV2 and J is TRBJ1-5; no clear D. This CDR3 comprises 12 residues. The germline V gene has CDR1 SNHLY and CDR2 FYNNEI. V dropped 2 bases and J dropped 6 bases, with 5 bases sitting between them. For the CDR3, the DNA is TGTGCCAGCAGTGAATATGGTCAGCCCCAGCATTTT. It is translated as CASSEYGQPQHF.

The genes are TRBV5-1 and TRBJ2-3; 9 nucleotides match TRBD2. CDR1 is SGHRS and CDR2 is YFSETQ in the germline V gene. This CDR3 has 16 residues. V dropped 0 bases and J dropped 5; count of bases not matched to a gene: 7. The DNA for the CDR3 is TGCGCCAGCAGCTTGGGTCCTAGCGGGATCAAAGATACGCAGTATTTT. Its translation: CASSLGPSGIKDTQYF.

The CDR3 loop is CASIAPGRGGEGYTF. CDR3 DNA: TGTGCCAGCATCGCCCCCGGCAGGGGAGGAGAGGGCTACACCTTC. This rearrangement joins TRBV11-2 to TRBJ1-2, with D tentatively TRBD1 (6 bases). V was pared by 7 bases and J by 8 bases, with 23 bases between. In germline, CDR1 is SGHAT, CDR2 FQNNGV. The CDR3 loop spans 15 amino acids.

The J gene is TRBJ2-1, the V gene TRBV6-1; either TRBD1 or TRBD2 may fit D (5 bases each). Per germline, CDR1 MNHNS and CDR2 SASEGT. Trimming took 0 bases from V and 9 from J, leaving 9 bases between them. CDR3 length: 13 residues. This CDR3 is CASSEAGGTEQFF. CDR3 nucleotide sequence: TGTGCCAGCAGTGAAGCTGGGGGAACTGAGCAGTTCTTC.

This rearrangement joins TRBV6-6 to TRBJ2-7; D is undetermined. CDR1 is MNHNY, CDR2 SVGAGI, per germline (reference sequence). The V end lost 6 bases, the J end lost 6 bases, and 15 bases lay between the germline ends. This CDR3 spans 13 amino acids. The DNA for the CDR3 is TGTGCCAGCAGCTCGGCCGCGCTTCCCGAGCAGTACTTC. Encoded protein: CASSSAALPEQYF.

The rearrangement links TRBV6-5 to TRBJ1-2; D remains ambiguous. V was clipped by 6 bases and J by 2 bases, with 16 bases between them. The germline V gene has CDR1 MNHEY and CDR2 SVGAGI. This CDR3 comprises 15 residues. CDR3 protein: CASRGAGPQNYGYTF. CDR3 sequence (DNA): TGTGCCAGCAGAGGAGCAGGACCCCAGAACTATGGCTACACCTTC.

The CDR3 region is CASSLVAWASGNTIYF. CDR3 in DNA: TGTGCCAGCAGCTTAGTGGCTTGGGCCTCCGGAAACACCATATATTTT. V usage is TRBV11-2 and J usage is TRBJ1-3; D remains unclear. Looked up from germline, CDR1 is SGHAT and CDR2 is FQNNGV. V lost 1 base, J lost 4 bases, and 14 bases lay in between. This CDR3 has 16 residues.

Notes on this clone: Distinct nucleotide sequences in the sample also encode this CDR3. The genes are TRBV4-1 and TRBJ2-7; D ambiguous. CDR3 length equals 15 residues. Germline V gene lookup returns CDR1 MGHRA and CDR2 YSYEKL. V was clipped by 1 base and J by 0 bases, with 10 bases between them. CDR3 sequence: CASSQVGSSSYEQYF. For the CDR3, the DNA is TGCGCCAGCAGCCAAGTGGGATCCAGCTCCTACGAGCAGTACTTC.

The V gene is TRBV27, the J gene TRBJ2-7; tentative D call: TRBD2 (6 bases). Germline V gene sequence: CDR1 MNHEY, CDR2 SMNVEV (reference sequence). CDR3 length equals 15 residues. Trimming stripped 5 bases from V and 0 bases from J, with 14 bases between. CDR3 in DNA: TGTGCCAGCAGTGGGGGACTGATGAGCTCCTACGAGCAGTACTTC. The encoded protein is CASSGGLMSSYEQYF.

The chain employs TRBV7-2 and TRBJ1-4; perhaps TRBD1 as D (5 bases). The CDR3 runs 15 residues. From germline, CDR1 is SGHTA and CDR2 FQGNSA. Trimming shortened V by 1 base and J by 7 bases, and 13 bases separated the two germline ends. DNA of the CDR3: TGTGCCAGCAGCTTAGTTTTCCAGGGAGGTGAAAAACTGTTTTTT. It specifies CASSLVFQGGEKLFF. Supplemented by reference TRBV7-2 and TRBJ1-4, the full variable domain reads GAGVSQSPSNKVTEKGKDVELRCDPISGHTALYWYRQSLGQGLEFLIYFQGNSAPDKSGLPSDRFSAERTGGSVSTLTIQRTQQEDSAVYLCASSLVFQGGEKLFFGSGTQLSVL.

The chain has TRBV9 and TRBJ2-1, with 8 bases aligning to TRBD1. V trimming: 0 bases; J trimming: 2 bases; junction bases outside the gene matches: 4. There are 16 residues in the CDR3. Germline V gene sequence: CDR1 SGDLS, CDR2 YYNGEE. The CDR3 loop is CASSVDPGQAYNEQFF. The DNA of the CDR3 is TGTGCCAGCAGCGTAGACCCGGGACAGGCCTACAATGAGCAGTTCTTC.

The chain combines TRBV28 with TRBJ1-5; D possibly corresponds to TRBD1 (5 bases). The germline gives CDR1 MDHEN, CDR2 SYDVKM. The CDR3 length is 14 residues. V was cut by 3 bases and J by 6 bases, with 12 bases left in between. The DNA of the CDR3 is TGTGCCAGCAGTTTTTCTAGGGGAGTTCAGCCCCAGCATTTT. It codes for CASSFSRGVQPQHF.

A note on this clone: This specimen includes other DNA sequences encoding the same CDR3. V gene TRBV19 combines with J gene TRBJ2-5; tentatively, D is TRBD2 (6 bases). Per the germline V gene, CDR1 is LNHDA and CDR2 is SQIVND (reference sequence). The CDR3 sequence is 13 residues long. V lost 3 bases and J 5 bases, leaving 10 bases between the germline ends. The CDR3 loop is CASSMRGGETQYF. CDR3 sequence (DNA): TGTGCCAGTAGTATGCGGGGTGGGGAGACCCAGTACTTC.

The J gene is TRBJ2-7, the V gene TRBV6-6; D assignment may be TRBD1 or TRBD2 (5 bases each). V lost 4 bases and J 2 bases, leaving 15 bases between the germline ends. Germline V gene lookup returns CDR1 MNHNY and CDR2 SVGAGI (reference sequence). The CDR3 has 15 residues. The CDR3 sequence: CASSSLRGAAYEQYF. The CDR3 DNA is TGTGCCAGCAGTTCCCTCCGAGGGGCAGCCTACGAGCAGTACTTC.

The chain joins TRBV28 to TRBJ2-2; 9 nucleotides line up with TRBD1. This CDR3 region has 16 residues. The germline CDR1 and CDR2 sequences are MDHEN and SYDVKM. V gave up 1 base and J gave up 6 bases; unmatched junction bases: 6. The CDR3 bases are TGTGCCAGCAGTTTATTGGGACAGGGTATTTCCGGGGAGCTGTTTTTT. As protein: CASSLLGQGISGELFF.

This sequence joins TRBV30 and TRBJ2-5; 8 nucleotides agree with TRBD2. The V gene's germline CDR1 is GTSNPN and CDR2 SVGIG (reference sequence). This CDR3 region has 12 residues. The V gene end was trimmed by 3 bases and the J gene end by 6 bases; junction bases not matched to a gene: 3. The DNA of the CDR3 is TGTGCCTGGAGCGCGGGAGGAAAGACCCAGTACTTC. Its translation: CAWSAGGKTQYF.

The chain has TRBV19 and TRBJ1-2; D ambiguous. Looked up from germline, CDR1 is LNHDA and CDR2 is SQIVND (reference sequence). This CDR3 is built from 16 residues. Trimming removed 6 bases at V and 0 bases at J, with 17 bases between. The CDR3 loop reads CASRTAVWETNYGYTF. The CDR3 DNA follows: TGTGCCAGTAGGACGGCGGTTTGGGAAACTAACTATGGCTACACCTTC.

The genes are TRBV30 and TRBJ2-7; no firm D call. CDR3 length: 11 amino acids. The V gene's germline CDR1 is GTSNPN and CDR2 SVGIG (reference sequence). With 1 base removed from V and 3 bases from J, the gap between germline ends came to 4 bases. The DNA for the CDR3 is TGTGCCTGGAGTGACCTCTACGAGCAGTACTTC. This sequence encodes CAWSDLYEQYF.

This chain links TRBV18 with TRBJ2-3; TRBD2 agrees at 9 bases. The CDR3 is made up of 19 amino acids. In germline, CDR1 is KGHSH, CDR2 LQKENI. V trimming: 1 base; J trimming: 0 bases; junction bases outside the gene matches: 11. The DNA for the CDR3 is TGTGCCAGCTCACCACTGAGTCTAGCGGGACAAACTAGCACAGATACGCAGTATTTT. This codes for CASSPLSLAGQTSTDTQYF.

This chain joins TRBV30 and TRBJ1-3; D unresolved. The CDR3 sequence is 12 residues long. Trimming cost V 2 bases and J 7 bases, with 9 bases left between them. CDR1 GTSNPN and CDR2 SVGIG come from the germline V gene (reference sequence). The CDR3 sequence is CAWSLYGNTIYF. The CDR3 DNA reads TGTGCCTGGAGTCTATACGGGAACACCATATATTTT.

The chain combines TRBV5-1 with TRBJ2-2; no reliable D call. Germline assignment: CDR1 SGHRS and CDR2 YFSETQ. With 0 bases removed from V and 1 base from J, the gap between germline ends came to 10 bases. This CDR3 contains 16 residues. CDR3 DNA sequence: TGCGCCAGCAGCTTGGATTTACGACAGAACACCGGGGAGCTGTTTTTT. The encoded protein is CASSLDLRQNTGELFF.

This rearrangement joins TRBV7-2 to TRBJ1-5; D call uncertain. Germline CDR1 is SGHTA and CDR2 is FQGNSA. Trimming took off 5 bases at V and 7 bases at J, with 15 bases between the two ends. This CDR3 spans 14 amino acids. The DNA for the CDR3 is TGTGCCAGCAGCCCGACCCTGGATGGACAGCCCCAGCATTTT. It specifies CASSPTLDGQPQHF.

J is TRBJ2-7 and V is TRBV11-3, with D possibly matching TRBD2 (6 bases). The CDR3 spans 16 residues. V lost 2 bases, J lost 3 bases, and 17 bases lay in between. The germline gives CDR1 SGHNT, CDR2 YENEEA. The CDR3 DNA is TGTGCCAGCAGCTTATTCGGGGGAGACGACAACTACGAGCAGTACTTC. Translation: CASSLFGGDDNYEQYF.

The chain links TRBV19 to TRBJ2-1; a weak D match, TRBD2 (7 bases). The germline V and J ends were trimmed by 6 bases and 0 bases, with 18 bases remaining between them. Germline V gene data show CDR1 as LNHDA and CDR2 as SQIVND (reference sequence). This CDR3 region has 17 residues. For the CDR3, the DNA is TGTGCCAGTAGGCCCCAGGGGACTAAGAGCTCCTACAATGAGCAGTTCTTC. Translated, it gives CASRPQGTKSSYNEQFF.